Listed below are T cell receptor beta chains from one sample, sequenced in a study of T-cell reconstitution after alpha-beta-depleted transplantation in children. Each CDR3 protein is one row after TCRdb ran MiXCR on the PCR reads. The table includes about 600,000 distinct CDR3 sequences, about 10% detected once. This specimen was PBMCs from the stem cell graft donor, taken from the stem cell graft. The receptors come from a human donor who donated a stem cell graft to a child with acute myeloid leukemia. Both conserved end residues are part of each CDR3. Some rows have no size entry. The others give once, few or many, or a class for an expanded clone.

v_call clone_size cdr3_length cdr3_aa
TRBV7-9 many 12 CASSPGLETQYF
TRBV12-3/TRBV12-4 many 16 CASSLWLGGYAYEQYF
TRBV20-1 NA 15 CSAINTGQVDNEQFF
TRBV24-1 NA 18 CATSDAGTGPVDTGELFF
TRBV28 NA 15 CASSLAAKSSYEQYF
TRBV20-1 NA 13 CSASGQGIHGYTF
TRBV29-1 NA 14 CSVDRRARANEQFF
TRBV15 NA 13 CATSLRPEDTQYF
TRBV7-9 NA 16 CASSLEGGGGRNEQYF
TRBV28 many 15 CASSLPGTGSHEQYF
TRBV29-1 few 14 CSVEDRAQRETQYF
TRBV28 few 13 CASSLADPYGYTF
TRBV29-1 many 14 CSVEVLALSGTQYF
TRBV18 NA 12 CASSHKVDEQYF
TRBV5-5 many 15 CASSLAGQGNTEAFF
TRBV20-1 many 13 CSARGHQNTEAFF
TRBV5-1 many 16 CASSRLAGEGQETQYF
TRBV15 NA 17 CATSRDRTGVSYNEQFF
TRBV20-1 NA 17 CSARDPSGRVNTGELFF
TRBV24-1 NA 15 CATSGSGKGGNEQFF
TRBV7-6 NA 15 CASSLGNSAFNEQYF
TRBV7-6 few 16 CASSPSPAETTDTQYF
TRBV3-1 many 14 CASSQSPLQETQYF
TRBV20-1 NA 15 CSARELASSYNEQFF
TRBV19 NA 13 CASLGQGEETQYF
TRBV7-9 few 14 CASSERRGIAEAFF
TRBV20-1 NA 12 CSASNPGGTQYF
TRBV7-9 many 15 CASSLKGQGGYGYTF
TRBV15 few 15 CATSGGGAGNTEAFF
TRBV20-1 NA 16 CSASDRVGSGANVLTF
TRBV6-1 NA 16 CASSSFGERERYEQYF
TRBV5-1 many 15 CASSSGTGYPWEQYF
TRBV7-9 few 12 CASSNPIYEQYF
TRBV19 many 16 CASSIIWGTENTEAFF
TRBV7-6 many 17 CASSLGASPSRTDTQYF
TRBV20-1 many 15 CSARVPGQGLNEQFF
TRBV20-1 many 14 CSARDRSLNTEAFF
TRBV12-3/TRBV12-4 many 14 CASRGTGVNYGYTF
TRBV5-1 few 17 CASSLTSGVSSYNEQFF
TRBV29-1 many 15 CSVLLYVSSYNEQFF
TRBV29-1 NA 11 CSSAGNGEQYF
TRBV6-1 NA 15 CASTFTSGRLYEQFF
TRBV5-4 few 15 CASSSVLAGVETQYF
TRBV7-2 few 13 CASSSRDNTEAFF
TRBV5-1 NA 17 CASSIRVSGRNTGELFF
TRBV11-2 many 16 CASSLSGLAGTYPQYF
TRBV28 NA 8 CASGGGTF
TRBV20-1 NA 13 CSARDGISNEQFF
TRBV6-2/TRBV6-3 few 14 CASITGGRNTEAFF
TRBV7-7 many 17 CASSINEGGQSNNEQFF
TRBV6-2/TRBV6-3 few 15 CASSYSEGSGNTIYF
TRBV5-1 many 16 CASREDRGLSTDTQYF
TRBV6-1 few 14 CASSAMLTEYGYTF
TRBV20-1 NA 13 CSALPVFQETQYF
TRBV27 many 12 CASSAQGHEQFF
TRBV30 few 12 CAWSPRGYEQYF